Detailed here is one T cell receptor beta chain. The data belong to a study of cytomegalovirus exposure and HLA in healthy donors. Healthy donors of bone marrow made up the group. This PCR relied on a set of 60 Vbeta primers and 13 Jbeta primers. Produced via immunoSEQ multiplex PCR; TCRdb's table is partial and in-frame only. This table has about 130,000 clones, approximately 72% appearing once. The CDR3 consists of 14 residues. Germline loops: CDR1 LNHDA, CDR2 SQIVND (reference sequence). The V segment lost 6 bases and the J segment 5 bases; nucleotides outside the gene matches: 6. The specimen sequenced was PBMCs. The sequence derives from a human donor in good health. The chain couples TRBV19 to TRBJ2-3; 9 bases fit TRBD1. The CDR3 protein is CASRLTGGQDTQYF. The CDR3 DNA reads TGTGCCAGTAGGCTTACAGGGGGCCAAGATACGCAGTATTTT.